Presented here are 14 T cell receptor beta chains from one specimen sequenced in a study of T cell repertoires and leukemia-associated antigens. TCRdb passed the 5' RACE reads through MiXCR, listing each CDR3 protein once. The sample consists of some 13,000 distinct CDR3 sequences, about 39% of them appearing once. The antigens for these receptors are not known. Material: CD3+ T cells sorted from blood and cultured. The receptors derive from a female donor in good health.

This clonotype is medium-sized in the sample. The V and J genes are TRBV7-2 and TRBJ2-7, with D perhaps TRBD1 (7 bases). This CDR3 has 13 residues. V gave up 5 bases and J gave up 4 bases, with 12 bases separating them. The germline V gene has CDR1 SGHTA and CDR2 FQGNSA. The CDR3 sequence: CASSPAGGYEQYF. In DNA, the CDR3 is TGTGCCAGCAGCCCTGCAGGGGGGTACGAGCAGTACTTC.

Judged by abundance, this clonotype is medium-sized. CDR3 bases: TGTGCCAGCAGTGCGACTAGTGGGTACGAGCAGTACTTC. As protein: CASSATSGYEQYF. The chain carries TRBV12-3 or TRBV12-4 and TRBJ2-7; tentative D call: TRBD2 (6 bases). CDR3 length equals 13 residues. V lost 5 bases, J lost 4 bases, and 12 bases lay in between.

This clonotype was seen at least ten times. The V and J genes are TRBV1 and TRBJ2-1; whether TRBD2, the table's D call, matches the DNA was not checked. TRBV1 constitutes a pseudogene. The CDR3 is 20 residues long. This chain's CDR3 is CTSIPIDKREGQSSYNEQFF. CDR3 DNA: TGCACCAGCATACCGATTGATAAGCGGGAGGGCCAGAGCTCCTACAATGAGCAGTTCTTC.

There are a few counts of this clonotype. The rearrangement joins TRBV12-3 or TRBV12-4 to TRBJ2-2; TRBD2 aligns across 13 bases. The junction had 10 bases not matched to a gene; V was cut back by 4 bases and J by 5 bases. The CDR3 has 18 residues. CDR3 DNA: TGTGCCAGCAGTTCCGGGACTAGCGGGAATAGGTGGACCGGGGAGCTGTTTTTT. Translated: CASSSGTSGNRWTGELFF.

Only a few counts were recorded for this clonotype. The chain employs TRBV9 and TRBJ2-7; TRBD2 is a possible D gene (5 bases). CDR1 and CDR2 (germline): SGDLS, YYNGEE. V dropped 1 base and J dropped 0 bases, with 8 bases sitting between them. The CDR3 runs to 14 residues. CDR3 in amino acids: CASSVTGNSYEQYF. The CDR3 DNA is TGTGCCAGCAGCGTAACCGGGAACTCCTACGAGCAGTACTTC.

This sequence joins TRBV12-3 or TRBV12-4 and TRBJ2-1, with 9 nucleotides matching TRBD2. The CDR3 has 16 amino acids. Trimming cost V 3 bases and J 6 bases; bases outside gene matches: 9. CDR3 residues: CASSFPAGGGVNEQFF. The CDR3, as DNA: TGTGCCAGCAGTTTTCCCGCGGGAGGGGGGGTCAATGAGCAGTTCTTC.

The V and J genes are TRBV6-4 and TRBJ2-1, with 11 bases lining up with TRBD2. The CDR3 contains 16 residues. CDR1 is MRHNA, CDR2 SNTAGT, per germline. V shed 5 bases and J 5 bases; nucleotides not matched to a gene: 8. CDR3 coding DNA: TGTGCCAGCAGTCCCGGGACTAGCGGAGGGAACAATGAGCAGTTCTTC. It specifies CASSPGTSGGNNEQFF.

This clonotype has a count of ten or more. This CDR3 is CAISDTSGRKAGELFF. The DNA of the CDR3 is TGTGCCATCAGTGATACTAGCGGGAGGAAAGCCGGGGAGCTGTTTTTT. The chain has TRBV10-3 and TRBJ2-2, with TRBD2 matching 12 bases. The germline gives CDR1 ENHRY, CDR2 SYGVKD. The CDR3 runs to 16 residues. The V gene end was trimmed by 3 bases and the J gene end by 6 bases; junction bases not matched to a gene: 5.

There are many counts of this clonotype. The CDR3 DNA reads TGTGCCAGCAGCTTAGGAACGGGAGGGCCGGATACGCAGTATTTT. Translating it yields CASSLGTGGPDTQYF. The V and J genes are TRBV11-3 and TRBJ2-3, with 8 bases that match TRBD2. Looked up from germline, CDR1 is SGHNT and CDR2 is YENEEA. CDR3 size: 15 residues. Trimming cost V 1 base and J 6 bases; bases outside gene matches: 6.

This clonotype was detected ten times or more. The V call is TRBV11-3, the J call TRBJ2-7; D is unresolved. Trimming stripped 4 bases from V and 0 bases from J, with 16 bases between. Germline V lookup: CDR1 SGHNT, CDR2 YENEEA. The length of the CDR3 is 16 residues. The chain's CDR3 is CASSSVVGLSSYEQYF. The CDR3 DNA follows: TGTGCCAGCAGCTCCGTCGTAGGCCTTAGCTCCTACGAGCAGTACTTC.

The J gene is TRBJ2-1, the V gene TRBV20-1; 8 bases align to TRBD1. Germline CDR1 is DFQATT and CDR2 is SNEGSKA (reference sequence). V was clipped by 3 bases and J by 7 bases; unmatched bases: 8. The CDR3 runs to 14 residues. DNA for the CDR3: TGCAGTGCTAGTGGGACAGGAGATCTTAATGAGCAGTTCTTC. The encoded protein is CSASGTGDLNEQFF.

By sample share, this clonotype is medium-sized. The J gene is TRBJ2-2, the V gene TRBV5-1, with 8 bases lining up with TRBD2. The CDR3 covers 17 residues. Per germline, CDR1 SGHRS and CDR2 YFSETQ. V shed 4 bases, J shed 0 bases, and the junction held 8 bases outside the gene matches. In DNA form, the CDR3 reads TGCGCCAGCAGCCAGGGACTAGACCCGGCGAACACCGGGGAGCTGTTTTTT. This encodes CASSQGLDPANTGELFF.

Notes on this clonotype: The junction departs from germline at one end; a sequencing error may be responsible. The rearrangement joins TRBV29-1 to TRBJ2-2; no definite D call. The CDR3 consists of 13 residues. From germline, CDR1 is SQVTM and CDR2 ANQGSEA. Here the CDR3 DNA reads TGCAGTGTTGGATCCGGGCCCACCGGGGAGCTGTTTTTT. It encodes CSVGSGPTGELFF.

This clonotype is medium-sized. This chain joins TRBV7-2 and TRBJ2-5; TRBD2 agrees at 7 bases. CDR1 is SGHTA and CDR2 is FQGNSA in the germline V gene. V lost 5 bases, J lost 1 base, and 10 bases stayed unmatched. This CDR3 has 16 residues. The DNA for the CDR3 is TGTGCCAGCAGCACCCAAGTACTAGCGCCCCAAGAGACCCAGTACTTC. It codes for CASSTQVLAPQETQYF.